One sample yielded the 14 T cell receptor beta chains listed below, sequenced in a study of blood T cell repertoires in COVID-19. Libraries were prepared by immunoSEQ multiplex PCR; TCRdb keeps only in-frame clonotypes and omits some of them. The sample holds 210,000 or so clones, 83% seen once. Sequences were obtained from peripheral blood. The origin of the receptors is a woman aged 30 to 39 with COVID-19, enrolled during active disease.

This clone was observed once. J is TRBJ2-2 and V is TRBV9; D may be TRBD1 (6 bases). Trimming pared 3 bases from V and 4 bases from J, leaving 13 bases between. The length of the CDR3 is 15 residues. CDR1 and CDR2 (germline): SGDLS, YYNGEE. This chain's CDR3 is CASSASGVATGELFF. The CDR3, as DNA: TGTGCCAGCAGCGCATCAGGGGTGGCCACCGGGGAGCTGTTTTTT.

CDR3 protein: CASSTTGAGELFF. The CDR3 DNA follows: TGTGCCAGTAGTACTACAGGTGCCGGGGAGCTGTTTTTT. The rearrangement joins TRBV19 to TRBJ2-2, with a weak D call TRBD1 (5 bases). Trimming took off 4 bases at V and 6 bases at J, with 9 bases between the two ends. CDR3 size: 13 residues. Germline CDR1 is LNHDA and CDR2 is SQIVND (reference sequence).

V usage is TRBV18 and J usage is TRBJ1-2; maybe TRBD1 (5 bases). The germline gives CDR1 KGHSH, CDR2 LQKENI. Deletions cut 4 bases from V and 4 bases from J, with 19 bases between. The CDR3 loop spans 16 amino acids. The CDR3 nucleotides are TGTGCCAGCTCACTAGGACAAGGAGAGATCCCCTATGGCTACACCTTC. This translates into CASSLGQGEIPYGYTF.

Details on this clone: The identical CDR3 is also encoded by other nucleotide sequences in the sample. The chain couples TRBV9 to TRBJ2-7; D unresolved. V lost 0 bases to trimming and J lost 3 bases, with 10 bases between them. CDR1 and CDR2 from the germline V gene are SGDLS and YYNGEE. CDR3 length: 14 amino acids. The CDR3 here is CASSVGGDGYEQYF. The CDR3 region has the DNA TGTGCCAGCAGCGTAGGAGGAGACGGCTACGAGCAGTACTTC.

The genes are TRBV15 and TRBJ1-1; weak D call: TRBD1 (6 bases). CDR3 length: 13 residues. The V end was cut by 1 base, the J end by 11 bases, with 14 bases between. CDR1 is LNHNV and CDR2 is YYDKDF in the germline V gene (reference sequence). CDR3 DNA sequence: TGTGCCACCAGCAGAGCAATGGGGGCGGAGGCTTTCTTT. The encoded protein is CATSRAMGAEAFF. Based on the CDR3 plus reference TRBV15 and TRBJ1-1, the full variable domain is DAMVIQNPRYQVTQFGKPVTLSCSQTLNHNVMYWYQQKSSQAPKLLFHYYDKDFNNEADTPDNFQSRRPNTSFCFLDIRSPGLGDTAMYLCATSRAMGAEAFFGQGTRLTVV.

V usage is TRBV7-3 and J usage is TRBJ2-2; TRBD2 aligns across 13 bases. The V and J ends lost 5 bases and 7 bases, in that order; junction bases with no gene match: 7. The CDR3 extends over 16 amino acids. Germline V gene lookup returns CDR1 SGHTA and CDR2 FQGTGA. For the CDR3, the DNA is TGTGCCAGCAGCGCCGGACTAGCGGGAGTTAGCGGGGAGCTGTTTTTT. It encodes CASSAGLAGVSGELFF.

The rearrangement joins TRBV19 to TRBJ2-7, with TRBD2 matching 11 bases. This CDR3 spans 15 amino acids. V lost 5 bases to trimming and J lost 1 base; unmatched junction nucleotides: 4. CDR1 and CDR2 from the germline V gene are LNHDA and SQIVND (reference sequence). CDR3 residues: CASSSVAGGSYEQYF. In nucleotides, the CDR3 is TGTGCCAGTAGTTCCGTAGCGGGAGGGTCCTACGAGCAGTACTTC.

J is TRBJ1-5 and V is TRBV7-8; D is unclear. The CDR3 is 15 amino acids. Germline CDR1 SGHVS, CDR2 FQNEAQ. Trimming cost V 0 bases and J 1 base, with 7 bases left between them. CDR3 sequence reads: CASSLAGVSNQPQHF. CDR3 nucleotide sequence: TGTGCCAGCAGCTTAGCTGGAGTCAGCAATCAGCCCCAGCATTTT.

J is TRBJ2-6 and V is TRBV30; no reliable D call. Germline-derived CDR1 and CDR2 are GTSNPN and SVGIG (reference sequence). The length of the CDR3 is 11 residues. The V gene lost 3 bases and the J gene lost 9 bases, with 6 bases spanning the gap. CDR3 nucleotide sequence: TGTGCCTGGAGGCCGGTCAACGTCCTGACTTTC. Protein sequence: CAWRPVNVLTF. Full variable domain (remainder filled in from reference TRBV30 and TRBJ2-6): SQTIHQWPATLVQPVGSPLSLECTVEGTSNPNLYWYRQAAGRGLQLLFYSVGIGQISSEVPQNLSASRPQDRQFILSSKKLLLSDSGFYLCAWRPVNVLTFGAGSRLTVL.

In its sample, this clone was seen a few times. V is TRBV27 and J is TRBJ1-5; 8 bases are a match to TRBD1. Germline assignment: CDR1 MNHEY and CDR2 SMNVEV (reference sequence). J lost 5 bases, V lost 3 bases, and 0 bases had no gene match. The CDR3 covers 13 residues. In DNA form, the CDR3 reads TGTGCCAGCAGTTTCAGGGGGCATCAGCCCCAGCATTTT. Its protein product is CASSFRGHQPQHF.

The chain joins TRBV5-1 to TRBJ2-2; 7 bases map to TRBD1. The CDR3 runs 16 residues. J was trimmed by 3 bases and V by 0 bases; bases with no gene match: 5. The germline V gene has CDR1 SGHRS and CDR2 YFSETQ. Here the CDR3 reads CASSLEGQGDTGELFF. DNA of the CDR3: TGCGCCAGCAGCTTGGAGGGGCAGGGGGACACCGGGGAGCTGTTTTTT.

This clone was found once. The J gene is TRBJ2-7, the V gene TRBV5-5; maybe TRBD2 (5 bases). With 4 bases removed from V and 3 bases from J, the gap between germline ends came to 5 bases. Germline loops: CDR1 SGHKS, CDR2 YYEKEE (reference sequence). This CDR3 is 11 amino acids long. As DNA, the CDR3 is TGTGCCAGCAGCCGGGGCTACGAGCAGTACTTC. Translated: CASSRGYEQYF.

The gene calls are TRBV6-2 or TRBV6-3 and TRBJ2-1; 9 nucleotides agree with TRBD2. V was pared by 2 bases and J by 5 bases, with 4 bases of the junction left unmatched. The CDR3 covers 15 residues. Germline CDR1 MNHEY, CDR2 SVGEGT. CDR3 DNA sequence: TGTGCCAGCAGTTACCGGGGACTAGCAGACAATGAGCAGTTCTTC. This sequence encodes CASSYRGLADNEQFF.

The chain joins TRBV7-6 to TRBJ2-7; TRBD1 aligns across 12 bases. The CDR3 runs 15 residues. The ends lost 5 bases at V and 5 bases at J; junction bases unmatched: 7. Germline V gives CDR1 SGHVS, CDR2 FNYEAQ. CDR3 in DNA: TGTGCCAGCAGCCCTGTGGGACAGGGGGCAGACGAGCAGTACTTC. Its translation: CASSPVGQGADEQYF.